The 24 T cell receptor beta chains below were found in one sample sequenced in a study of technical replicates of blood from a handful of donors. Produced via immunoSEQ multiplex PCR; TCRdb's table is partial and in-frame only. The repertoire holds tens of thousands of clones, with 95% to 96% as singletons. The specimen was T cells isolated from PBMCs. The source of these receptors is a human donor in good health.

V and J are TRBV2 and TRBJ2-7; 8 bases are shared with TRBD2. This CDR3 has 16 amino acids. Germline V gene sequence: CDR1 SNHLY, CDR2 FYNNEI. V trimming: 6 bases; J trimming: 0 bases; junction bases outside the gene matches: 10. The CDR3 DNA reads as TGTGCCAGCAGCCTTACTAGCGGACTAAGCTCCTACGAGCAGTACTTC. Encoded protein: CASSLTSGLSSYEQYF.

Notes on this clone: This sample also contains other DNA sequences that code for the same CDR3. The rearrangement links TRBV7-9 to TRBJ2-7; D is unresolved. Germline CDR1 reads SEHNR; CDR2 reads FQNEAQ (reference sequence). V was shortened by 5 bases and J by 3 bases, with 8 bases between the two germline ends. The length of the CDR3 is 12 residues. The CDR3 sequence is CASSPSLYEQYF. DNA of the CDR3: TGTGCCAGCAGCCCCTCCCTCTACGAGCAGTACTTC.

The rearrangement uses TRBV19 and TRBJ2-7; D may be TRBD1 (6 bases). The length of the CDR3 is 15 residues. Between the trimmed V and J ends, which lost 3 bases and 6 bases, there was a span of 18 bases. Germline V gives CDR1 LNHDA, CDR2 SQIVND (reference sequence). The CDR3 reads CASSIILTGSLEQYF. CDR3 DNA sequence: TGTGCCAGTAGTATCATATTGACAGGAAGTCTCGAGCAGTACTTC. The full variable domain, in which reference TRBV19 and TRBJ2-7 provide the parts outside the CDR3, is DGGITQSPKYLFRKEGQNVTLSCEQNLNHDAMYWYRQDPGQGLRLIYYSQIVNDFQKGDIAEGYSVSREKKESFPLTVTSAQKNPTAFYLCASSIILTGSLEQYFGPGTRLTVT.

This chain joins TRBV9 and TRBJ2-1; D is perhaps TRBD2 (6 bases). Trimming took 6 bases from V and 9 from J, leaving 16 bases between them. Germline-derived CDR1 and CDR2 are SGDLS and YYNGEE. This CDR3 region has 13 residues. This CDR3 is CASTWNPGAEQFF. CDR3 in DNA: TGTGCCAGCACCTGGAACCCGGGAGCTGAGCAGTTCTTC.

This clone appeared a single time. Here the CDR3 reads CASNTGTRNYEQYF. The CDR3 DNA reads TGTGCCAGCAATACCGGGACTAGGAACTACGAGCAGTACTTC. The chain is built from TRBV6-1 and TRBJ2-7; 8 bases align to TRBD2. J lost 3 bases, V lost 7 bases, and 8 bases had no gene match. CDR3 length: 14 residues. Per the germline V gene, CDR1 is MNHNS and CDR2 is SASEGT.

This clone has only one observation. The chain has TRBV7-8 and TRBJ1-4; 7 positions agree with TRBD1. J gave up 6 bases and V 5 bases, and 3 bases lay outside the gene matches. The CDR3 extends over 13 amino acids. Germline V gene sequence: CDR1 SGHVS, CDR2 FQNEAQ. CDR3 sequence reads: CASSTTGDEKLFF. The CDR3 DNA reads TGTGCCAGCAGCACCACAGGGGATGAAAAACTGTTTTTT. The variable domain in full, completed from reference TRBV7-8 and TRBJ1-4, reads GAGVSQSPRYKVAKRGQDVALRCDPISGHVSLFWYQQALGQGPEFLTYFQNEAQLDKSGLPSDRFFAERPEGSVSTLKIQRTQQEDSAVYLCASSTTGDEKLFFGSGTQLSVL.

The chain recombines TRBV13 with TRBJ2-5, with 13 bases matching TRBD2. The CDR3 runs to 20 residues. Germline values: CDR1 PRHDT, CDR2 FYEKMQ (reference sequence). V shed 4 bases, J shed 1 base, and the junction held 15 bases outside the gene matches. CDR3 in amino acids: CASSSGTSGILSPFQETQYF. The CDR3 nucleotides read TGTGCCAGCAGCTCGGGGACTAGCGGGATTTTATCGCCCTTCCAAGAGACCCAGTACTTC.

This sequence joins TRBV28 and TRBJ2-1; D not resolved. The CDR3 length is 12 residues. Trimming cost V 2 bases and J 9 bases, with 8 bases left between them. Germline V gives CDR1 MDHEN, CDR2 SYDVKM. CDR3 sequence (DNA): TGTGCCAGCAGTTTACGGGTCCCTGAGCAGTTCTTC. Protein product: CASSLRVPEQFF.

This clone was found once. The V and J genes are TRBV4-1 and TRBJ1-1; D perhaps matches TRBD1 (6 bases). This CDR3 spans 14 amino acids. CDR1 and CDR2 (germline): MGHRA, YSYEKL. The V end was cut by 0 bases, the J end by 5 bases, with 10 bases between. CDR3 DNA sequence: TGCGCCAGCAGCCAAGATCAGGGGCCGACTGAAGCTTTCTTT. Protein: CASSQDQGPTEAFF.

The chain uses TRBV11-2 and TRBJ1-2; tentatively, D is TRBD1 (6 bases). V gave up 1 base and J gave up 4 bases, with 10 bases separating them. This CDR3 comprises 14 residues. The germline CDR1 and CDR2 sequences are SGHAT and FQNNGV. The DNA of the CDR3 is TGTGCCAGCAGCTTAGGGCCCAGGGGCTATGGCTACACCTTC. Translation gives CASSLGPRGYGYTF.

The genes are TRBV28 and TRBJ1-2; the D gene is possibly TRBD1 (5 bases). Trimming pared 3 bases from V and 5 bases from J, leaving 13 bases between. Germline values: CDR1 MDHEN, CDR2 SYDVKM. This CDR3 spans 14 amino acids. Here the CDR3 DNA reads TGTGCCAGCAGTTTTGGGGAGGGGATATATGGCTACACCTTC. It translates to CASSFGEGIYGYTF.

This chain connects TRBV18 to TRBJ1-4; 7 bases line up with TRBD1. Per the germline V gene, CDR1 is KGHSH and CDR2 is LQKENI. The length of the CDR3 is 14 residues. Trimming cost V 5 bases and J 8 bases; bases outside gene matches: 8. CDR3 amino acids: CASSSRTGDEKLFF. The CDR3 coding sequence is TGTGCCAGCTCATCCCGGACAGGAGACGAAAAACTGTTTTTT.

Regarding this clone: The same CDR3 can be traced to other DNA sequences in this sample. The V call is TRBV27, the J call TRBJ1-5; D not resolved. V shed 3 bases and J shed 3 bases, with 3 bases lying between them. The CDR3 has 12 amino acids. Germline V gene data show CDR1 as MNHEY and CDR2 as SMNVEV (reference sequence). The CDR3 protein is CASSFLNQPQHF. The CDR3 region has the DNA TGTGCCAGCAGTTTCCTCAATCAGCCCCAGCATTTT.

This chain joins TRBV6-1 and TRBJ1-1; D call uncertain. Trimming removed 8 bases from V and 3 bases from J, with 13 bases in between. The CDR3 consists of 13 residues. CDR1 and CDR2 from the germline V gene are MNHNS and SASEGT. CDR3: CASEPHEDTEAFF. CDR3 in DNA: TGTGCCAGCGAGCCACATGAGGACACTGAAGCTTTCTTT.

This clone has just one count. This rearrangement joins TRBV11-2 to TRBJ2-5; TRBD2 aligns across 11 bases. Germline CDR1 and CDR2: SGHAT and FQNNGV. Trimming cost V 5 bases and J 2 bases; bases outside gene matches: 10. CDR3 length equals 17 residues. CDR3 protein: CASSPSPGLAEQETQYF. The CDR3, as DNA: TGTGCCAGCAGCCCTAGCCCGGGACTAGCGGAGCAAGAGACCCAGTACTTC.

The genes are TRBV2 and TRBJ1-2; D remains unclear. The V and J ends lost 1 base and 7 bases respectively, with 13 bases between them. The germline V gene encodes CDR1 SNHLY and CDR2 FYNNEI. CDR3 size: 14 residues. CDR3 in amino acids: CASSEVSGSSGYTF. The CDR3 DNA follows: TGTGCCAGCAGTGAAGTCTCAGGTTCATCTGGCTACACCTTC.

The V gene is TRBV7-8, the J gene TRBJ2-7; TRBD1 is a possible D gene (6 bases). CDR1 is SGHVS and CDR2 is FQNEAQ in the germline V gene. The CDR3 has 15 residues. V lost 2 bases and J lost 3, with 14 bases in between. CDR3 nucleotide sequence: TGTGCCAGCAGCTTAAAAGGTCGGACAGACTACGAGCAGTACTTC. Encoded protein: CASSLKGRTDYEQYF.

CDR3 amino acids: CSVVIRDRTYEQYF. The CDR3 coding sequence is TGCAGCGTTGTGATCCGGGACAGGACCTACGAGCAGTACTTC. The chain has TRBV29-1 and TRBJ2-7, with 8 bases identical to TRBD1. Looked up from germline, CDR1 is SQVTM and CDR2 is ANQGSEA. The CDR3 has 14 residues. The V and J ends lost 4 bases and 2 bases, in that order; junction bases with no gene match: 7.

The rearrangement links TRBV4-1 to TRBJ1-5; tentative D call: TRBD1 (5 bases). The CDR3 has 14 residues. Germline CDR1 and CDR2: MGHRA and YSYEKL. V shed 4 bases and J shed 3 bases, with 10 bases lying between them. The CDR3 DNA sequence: TGCGCCAGCAGCCTCCCTGGGGCCAATCAGCCCCAGCATTTT. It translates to CASSLPGANQPQHF.

The CDR3 spells CASSLSLAGPAFTDTQYF. The CDR3 DNA follows: TGTGCCAGCAGCTTAAGCCTAGCGGGACCAGCTTTCACAGATACGCAGTATTTT. This chain joins TRBV7-2 and TRBJ2-3; 9 positions match TRBD2. Germline trimming cut 2 bases from V and 2 bases from J; bases unmatched to any gene: 11. The germline gives CDR1 SGHTA, CDR2 FQGNSA. The CDR3 is made up of 18 amino acids.

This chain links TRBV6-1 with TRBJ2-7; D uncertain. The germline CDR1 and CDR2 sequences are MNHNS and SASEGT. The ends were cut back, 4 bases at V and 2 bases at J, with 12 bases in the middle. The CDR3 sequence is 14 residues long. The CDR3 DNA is TGTGCCAGCAGTGGCGCGGCGGCCACCTACGAGCAGTACTTC. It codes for CASSGAAATYEQYF.

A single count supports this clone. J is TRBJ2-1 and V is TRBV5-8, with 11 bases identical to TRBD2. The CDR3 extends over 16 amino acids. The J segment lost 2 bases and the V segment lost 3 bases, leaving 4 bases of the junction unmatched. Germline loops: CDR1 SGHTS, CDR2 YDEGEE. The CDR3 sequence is CASSSKTSGAYNEQFF. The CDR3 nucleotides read TGTGCCAGCAGCTCAAAGACTAGCGGGGCCTACAATGAGCAGTTCTTC.

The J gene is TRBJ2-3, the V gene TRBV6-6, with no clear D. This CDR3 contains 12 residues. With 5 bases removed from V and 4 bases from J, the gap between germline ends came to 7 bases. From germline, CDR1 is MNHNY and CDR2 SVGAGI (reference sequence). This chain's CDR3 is CASSPSADTQYF. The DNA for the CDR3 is TGTGCCAGCAGTCCCAGTGCAGATACGCAGTATTTT.

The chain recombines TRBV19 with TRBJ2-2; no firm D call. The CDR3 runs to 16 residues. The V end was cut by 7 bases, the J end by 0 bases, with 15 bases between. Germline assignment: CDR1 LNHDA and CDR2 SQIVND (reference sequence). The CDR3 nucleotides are TGTGCCAGTATCCCCGTTCATAAGCCGAACACCGGGGAGCTGTTTTTT. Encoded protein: CASIPVHKPNTGELFF.